Shown below are 27 T cell receptor beta chains from a single sample sequenced in a study of cytomegalovirus exposure and HLA in healthy donors. Sequencing was performed with immunoSEQ multiplex PCR; in TCRdb, only in-frame clones are kept and a portion is missing. Among 150,000 to 160,000 clones listed, approximately 86% were seen once. The sequenced sample was PBMCs. These receptors were obtained from a human donor in good health.

The chain has TRBV30 and TRBJ2-1; a weak D match, TRBD2 (5 bases). The CDR3 totals 13 residues. Between the trimmed V and J ends, which lost 3 bases and 0 bases, there was a span of 6 bases. Germline CDR1 and CDR2: GTSNPN and SVGIG (reference sequence). CDR3 sequence reads: CAWSEGSYNEQFF. The CDR3, as DNA: TGTGCCTGGAGCGAGGGCTCCTACAATGAGCAGTTCTTC.

This clone is a singleton in its sample. The chain has TRBV5-4 and TRBJ2-7; TRBD1 agrees at 8 bases. There are 14 residues in the CDR3. Germline CDR1 reads SGHNT; CDR2 reads YYREEE (reference sequence). V lost 4 bases to trimming and J lost 5 bases; unmatched junction nucleotides: 8. CDR3 protein: CASSKRQGLNEQYF. The DNA for the CDR3 is TGTGCCAGCAGCAAACGACAGGGGCTAAACGAGCAGTACTTC.

This clone appeared a single time. The CDR3 loop reads CASSGESTGELFF. Written as DNA, the CDR3 is TGTGCCAGCAGTGGGGAGTCGACCGGGGAGCTGTTTTTT. The chain joins TRBV6-1 to TRBJ2-2, with D perhaps TRBD2 (5 bases). Germline V gives CDR1 MNHNS, CDR2 SASEGT. The ends were cut back, 4 bases at V and 5 bases at J, with 8 bases in the middle. The CDR3 is 13 amino acids.

The chain couples TRBV9 to TRBJ2-5, with a tentative D call TRBD2 (5 bases). The CDR3 extends over 14 amino acids. V was pared by 0 bases and J by 5 bases, with 11 bases between. Germline lookup yields CDR1 SGDLS and CDR2 YYNGEE. CDR3 nucleotides: TGTGCCAGCAGCGTAGCAGACGGGGTGGAGACCCAGTACTTC. This codes for CASSVADGVETQYF.

The chain recombines TRBV7-9 with TRBJ1-5, with a weak D call TRBD1 (5 bases). CDR1 and CDR2 (germline): SEHNR, FQNEAQ (reference sequence). This CDR3 is 14 amino acids long. V lost 2 bases to trimming and J lost 4 bases, with 9 bases between them. CDR3 in amino acids: CASSLSGTNQPQHF. The CDR3 region has the DNA TGTGCCAGCAGCTTATCAGGGACTAATCAGCCCCAGCATTTT.

J is TRBJ2-1 and V is TRBV7-8; weak D call: TRBD2 (6 bases). The germline V gene encodes CDR1 SGHVS and CDR2 FQNEAQ. This CDR3 has 16 residues. V was cut by 1 base and J by 4 bases, with 14 bases left in between. The DNA of the CDR3 is TGTGCCAGCAGCTTAGTCGGGGCTAGCGCTTACAATGAGCAGTTCTTC. This sequence encodes CASSLVGASAYNEQFF.

The rearrangement joins TRBV19 to TRBJ2-5; no clear D. The V end was cut by 2 bases, the J end by 7 bases, with 8 bases between. Germline V gene data show CDR1 as LNHDA and CDR2 as SQIVND (reference sequence). The CDR3 has 12 amino acids. CDR3 region: CASSIQAGTQYF. The CDR3 DNA is TGTGCCAGTAGTATACAGGCAGGGACCCAGTACTTC. The complete variable domain, with remaining parts taken from reference TRBV19 and TRBJ2-5, reads DGGITQSPKYLFRKEGQNVTLSCEQNLNHDAMYWYRQDPGQGLRLIYYSQIVNDFQKGDIAEGYSVSREKKESFPLTVTSAQKNPTAFYLCASSIQAGTQYFGPGTRLLVL.

The chain carries TRBV28 and TRBJ2-7, with TRBD2 matching over 11 bases. J lost 2 bases, V lost 2 bases, and 5 bases had no gene match. CDR1 and CDR2 (germline): MDHEN, SYDVKM. The CDR3 contains 16 residues. CDR3 DNA sequence: TGTGCCAGCAGTTTAGCCGGGACTAGCGGTACCTACGAGCAGTACTTC. Protein sequence: CASSLAGTSGTYEQYF.

The chain carries TRBV27 and TRBJ2-7; 7 positions match TRBD1. The CDR3 is made up of 16 amino acids. Germline V CDR1 and CDR2: MNHEY, SMNVEV (reference sequence). With 3 bases clipped from V and 5 bases from J, the junction kept 13 bases outside the gene matches. The chain's CDR3 is CASSFVGGRSVDEQYF. The CDR3 bases are TGTGCCAGCAGTTTTGTAGGGGGCCGCAGTGTCGACGAGCAGTACTTC.

V usage is TRBV5-1 and J usage is TRBJ2-7, with D possibly matching TRBD1 (6 bases). This CDR3 spans 16 amino acids. From germline, CDR1 is SGHRS and CDR2 YFSETQ. Trimming left V 1 base short and J 5 bases short, with 19 bases between. CDR3 amino acids: CASSLKQGNSNDEQYF. DNA for the CDR3: TGCGCCAGCAGCTTGAAACAGGGTAATAGTAACGACGAGCAGTACTTC.

This chain links TRBV9 with TRBJ2-1; 13 bases agree with TRBD2. Looked up from germline, CDR1 is SGDLS and CDR2 is YYNGEE. This CDR3 region has 18 residues. J was trimmed by 0 bases and V by 3 bases; bases with no gene match: 6. The CDR3 DNA reads as TGTGCCAGCAGCGACGCACTAGCGGGAGGGGTCTCCTACAATGAGCAGTTCTTC. This translates into CASSDALAGGVSYNEQFF.

The chain is built from TRBV5-1 and TRBJ1-2, with 9 bases aligning to TRBD1. The CDR3 is made up of 13 amino acids. The V segment lost 3 bases and the J segment 7 bases; nucleotides outside the gene matches: 4. Per germline, CDR1 SGHRS and CDR2 YFSETQ. CDR3 DNA: TGCGCCAGCAGCTGGGACAGGGAAGTTGGCTACACCTTC. Protein product: CASSWDREVGYTF.

This clone occurred once. V and J are TRBV15 and TRBJ2-7; the D gene is possibly TRBD1 (5 bases). CDR1 LNHNV and CDR2 YYDKDF come from the germline V gene (reference sequence). Trimming left V 0 bases short and J 9 bases short, with 12 bases between. There are 13 residues in the CDR3. CDR3 in amino acids: CATSRDLREVQYF. In nucleotides, the CDR3 is TGTGCCACCAGCAGAGATCTCAGGGAAGTGCAGTACTTC. The entire variable domain, with the rest obtained from reference TRBV15 and TRBJ2-7, is as follows: DAMVIQNPRYQVTQFGKPVTLSCSQTLNHNVMYWYQQKSSQAPKLLFHYYDKDFNNEADTPDNFQSRRPNTSFCFLDIRSPGLGDTAMYLCATSRDLREVQYFGPGTRLTVT.

The gene calls are TRBV6-4 and TRBJ2-3; 10 positions agree with TRBD2. J gave up 4 bases and V 6 bases, and 10 bases lay outside the gene matches. Germline CDR1 MRHNA, CDR2 SNTAGT. This CDR3 has 16 amino acids. In DNA, the CDR3 is TGTGCCAGCAGCCCGATTCCTAGCGGGGGTTCAGATACGCAGTATTTT. Amino acid sequence: CASSPIPSGGSDTQYF.

This clone is a singleton in its sample. The chain uses TRBV4-1 and TRBJ2-5, with 12 nucleotides matching TRBD2. The CDR3 is 19 residues long. Losses at the gene ends were 4 bases for V and 5 bases for J; bases not matched to a gene: 17. Germline loops: CDR1 MGHRA, CDR2 YSYEKL. The CDR3 DNA reads as TGCGCCAGCAGCCCTTTACAAGGAGCTAGCGGGGGGGCCTGGGAGACCCAGTACTTC. Its protein product is CASSPLQGASGGAWETQYF.

V is TRBV4-1 and J is TRBJ2-1, with 10 bases that match TRBD2. CDR1 and CDR2 (germline): MGHRA, YSYEKL. J lost 4 bases, V lost 6 bases, and 18 bases had no gene match. There are 19 residues in the CDR3. This CDR3 is CASSPSGLAGERGYNEQFF. The CDR3 coding sequence is TGCGCCAGCAGTCCGAGCGGTCTAGCGGGGGAAAGGGGATACAATGAGCAGTTCTTC.

The chain carries TRBV5-4 and TRBJ1-6, with TRBD1 identical over 7 bases. V gave up 3 bases and J gave up 15 bases; unmatched junction bases: 9. The CDR3 has 13 residues. Germline assignment: CDR1 SGHNT and CDR2 YYREEE (reference sequence). CDR3: CASSSSLTGLLHF. The CDR3 DNA sequence: TGTGCCAGCAGCTCGTCCTTGACAGGGCTCCTCCACTTT.

CDR3 in amino acids: CASSVTSSGETQYF. The CDR3 nucleotides are TGTGCCAGCAGTGTGACTAGCTCCGGAGAGACCCAGTACTTC. The V call is TRBV28, the J call TRBJ2-5; 7 nucleotides line up with TRBD2. CDR3 length: 14 residues. Per germline, CDR1 MDHEN and CDR2 SYDVKM. Trimming removed 5 bases from V and 4 bases from J; junction bases left unmatched: 7. Full variable domain (rest looked up from reference TRBV28 and TRBJ2-5): DVKVTQSSRYLVKRTGEKVFLECVQDMDHENMFWYRQDPGLGLRLIYFSYDVKMKEKGDIPEGYSVSREKKERFSLILESASTNQTSMYLCASSVTSSGETQYFGPGTRLLVL.

This clone was detected a few times. At one end the junction does not follow the germline gene, possibly because of a read error. This chain links TRBV7-9 with TRBJ1-1; D is uncertain. The CDR3 loop spans 10 amino acids. Germline V CDR1 and CDR2: SEHNR, FQNEAQ (reference sequence). The CDR3, as DNA: TGTGCCAGCAGCTTATCGATCTTACACTTT. Amino acid sequence: CASSLSILHF.

This rearrangement joins TRBV5-6 to TRBJ1-3; 7 positions agree with TRBD1. The CDR3 runs 15 residues. Trimming removed 3 bases from V and 0 bases from J; junction bases left unmatched: 3. The germline gives CDR1 SGHDT, CDR2 YYEEEE. CDR3 nucleotides: TGTGCCAGCAGCTCAACAGGGGCCTCTGGAAACACCATATATTTT. Encoded protein: CASSSTGASGNTIYF.

The rearrangement links TRBV5-1 to TRBJ2-7, with 9 bases matching TRBD1. The CDR3 covers 16 residues. After removal of 0 bases from V and 2 bases from J, the junction contained 6 bases not matched to a gene. In germline, CDR1 is SGHRS, CDR2 YFSETQ. CDR3 coding DNA: TGCGCCAGCAGCTTGGGGATAACAGGGGGCCCCTACGAGCAGTACTTC. Amino acids: CASSLGITGGPYEQYF.

This chain links TRBV18 with TRBJ1-1, with 7 bases identical to TRBD1. V shed 2 bases and J 6 bases; nucleotides not matched to a gene: 6. Germline assignment: CDR1 KGHSH and CDR2 LQKENI. The CDR3 runs 14 residues. The CDR3 protein is CASSPSSGGAEAFF. For the CDR3, the DNA is TGTGCCAGCTCACCATCATCAGGGGGTGCTGAAGCTTTCTTT. The full variable domain, in which reference TRBV18 and TRBJ1-1 provide the parts outside the CDR3, is NAGVMQNPRHLVRRRGQEARLRCSPMKGHSHVYWYRQLPEEGLKFMVYLQKENIIDESGMPKERFSAEFPKEGPSILRIQQVVRGDSAAYFCASSPSSGGAEAFFGQGTRLTVV.

This chain links TRBV27 with TRBJ2-7, with 10 bases fitting TRBD2. From germline, CDR1 is MNHEY and CDR2 SMNVEV (reference sequence). The ends lost 5 bases at V and 4 bases at J; junction bases unmatched: 8. CDR3 length: 15 amino acids. CDR3 region: CASSSGGAGRYEQYF. CDR3 in DNA: TGTGCCAGCAGTAGCGGGGGGGCCGGACGGTACGAGCAGTACTTC.

The CDR3 DNA reads as TGTGCCAGCAGCTTGGGCATGACAGGGGGCGGTTTAAGTACCATATATTTT. It yields the protein CASSLGMTGGGLSTIYF. The rearrangement links TRBV5-4 to TRBJ1-3; 10 bases fit TRBD1. The CDR3 totals 17 residues. CDR1 is SGHNT and CDR2 is YYREEE in the germline V gene (reference sequence). V shed 0 bases, J shed 10 bases, and the junction held 13 bases outside the gene matches.

This chain joins TRBV5-1 and TRBJ1-4; maybe TRBD1 (5 bases). Between the trimmed V and J ends, which lost 4 bases and 7 bases, there was a span of 14 bases. Per the germline V gene, CDR1 is SGHRS and CDR2 is YFSETQ. This CDR3 contains 14 residues. CDR3 region: CASSEFDRGEKLFF. The DNA of the CDR3 is TGCGCCAGCAGCGAGTTCGACAGAGGTGAAAAACTGTTTTTT.

The chain is built from TRBV28 and TRBJ2-7; 7 nucleotides match TRBD1. This CDR3 is built from 16 residues. CDR1 and CDR2 (germline): MDHEN, SYDVKM. The trim removed 5 bases at V and 2 bases at J, leaving 12 bases unmatched. CDR3 residues: CASSPRTGGAPYEQYF. CDR3 sequence (DNA): TGTGCCAGCAGTCCACGGACAGGCGGAGCGCCCTACGAGCAGTACTTC. Variable domain in full (rest from reference TRBV28 and TRBJ2-7): DVKVTQSSRYLVKRTGEKVFLECVQDMDHENMFWYRQDPGLGLRLIYFSYDVKMKEKGDIPEGYSVSREKKERFSLILESASTNQTSMYLCASSPRTGGAPYEQYFGPGTRLTVT.

The chain recombines TRBV4-3 with TRBJ2-3, with 11 bases identical to TRBD2. The length of the CDR3 is 16 residues. V trimming: 4 bases; J trimming: 0 bases; junction bases outside the gene matches: 3. CDR1 is LGHNA, CDR2 YSLEER, per germline. This chain's CDR3 is CASSPLAGGSTDTQYF. DNA for the CDR3: TGCGCCAGCAGCCCGTTAGCGGGGGGGAGCACAGATACGCAGTATTTT.